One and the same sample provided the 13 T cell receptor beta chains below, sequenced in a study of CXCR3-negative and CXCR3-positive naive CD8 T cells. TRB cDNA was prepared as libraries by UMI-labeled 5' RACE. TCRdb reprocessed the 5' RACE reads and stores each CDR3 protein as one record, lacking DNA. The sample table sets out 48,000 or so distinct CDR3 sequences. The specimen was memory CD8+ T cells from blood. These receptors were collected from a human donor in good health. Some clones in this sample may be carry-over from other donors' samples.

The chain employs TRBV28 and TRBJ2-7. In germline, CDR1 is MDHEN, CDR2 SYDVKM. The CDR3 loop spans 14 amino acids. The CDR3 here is CASTLSYTAYEQYF.

The CDR3 here is CASSGGGANVLTF. The rearrangement uses TRBV6-4 and TRBJ2-6. The germline gives CDR1 MRHNA, CDR2 SNTAGT. CDR3 length: 13 amino acids.

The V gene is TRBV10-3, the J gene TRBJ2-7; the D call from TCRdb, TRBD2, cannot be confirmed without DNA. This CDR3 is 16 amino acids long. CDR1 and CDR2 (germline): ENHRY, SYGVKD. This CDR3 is CAISDGLAGGPYEQYF.

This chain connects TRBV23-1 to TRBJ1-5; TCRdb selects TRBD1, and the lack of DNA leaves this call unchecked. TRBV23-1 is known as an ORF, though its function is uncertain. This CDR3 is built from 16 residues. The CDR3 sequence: CASRPQGAHGNQPQHF.

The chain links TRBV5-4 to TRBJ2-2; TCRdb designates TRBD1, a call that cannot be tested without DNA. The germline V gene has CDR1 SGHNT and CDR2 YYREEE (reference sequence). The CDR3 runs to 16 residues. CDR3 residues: CASSLIGPGNTGELFF.

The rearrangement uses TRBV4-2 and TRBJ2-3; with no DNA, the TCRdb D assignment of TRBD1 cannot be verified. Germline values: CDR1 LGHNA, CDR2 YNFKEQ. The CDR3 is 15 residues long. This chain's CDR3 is CASSQDGGEPDTQYF.

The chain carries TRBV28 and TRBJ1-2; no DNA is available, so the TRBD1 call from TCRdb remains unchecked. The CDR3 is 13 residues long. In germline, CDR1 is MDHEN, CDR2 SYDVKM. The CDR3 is CASTRQGNYGYTF.

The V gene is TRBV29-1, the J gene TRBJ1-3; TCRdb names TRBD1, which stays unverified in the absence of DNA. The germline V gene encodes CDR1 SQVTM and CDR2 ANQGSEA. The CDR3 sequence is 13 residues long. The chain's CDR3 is CSVEVIGTDTIYF.

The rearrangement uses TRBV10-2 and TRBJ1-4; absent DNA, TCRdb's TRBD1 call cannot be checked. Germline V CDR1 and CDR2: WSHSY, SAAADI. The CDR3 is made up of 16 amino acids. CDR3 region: CASSRDRGVSNEKLFF.

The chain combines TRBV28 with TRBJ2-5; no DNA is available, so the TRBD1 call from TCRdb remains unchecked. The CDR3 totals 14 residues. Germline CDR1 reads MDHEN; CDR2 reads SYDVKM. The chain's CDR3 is CASSRTRGGETQYF.

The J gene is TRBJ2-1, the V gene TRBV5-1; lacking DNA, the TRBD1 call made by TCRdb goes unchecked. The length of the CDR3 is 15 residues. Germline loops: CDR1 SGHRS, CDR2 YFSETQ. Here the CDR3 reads CASSTGTGGRNEQFF.

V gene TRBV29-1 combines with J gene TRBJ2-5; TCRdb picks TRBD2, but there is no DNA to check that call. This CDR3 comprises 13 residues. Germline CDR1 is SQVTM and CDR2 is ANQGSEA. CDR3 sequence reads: CSVDWEAEETQYF.

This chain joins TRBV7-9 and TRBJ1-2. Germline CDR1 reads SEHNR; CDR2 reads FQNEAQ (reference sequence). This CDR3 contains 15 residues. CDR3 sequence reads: CASSLSGVDDYGYTF.